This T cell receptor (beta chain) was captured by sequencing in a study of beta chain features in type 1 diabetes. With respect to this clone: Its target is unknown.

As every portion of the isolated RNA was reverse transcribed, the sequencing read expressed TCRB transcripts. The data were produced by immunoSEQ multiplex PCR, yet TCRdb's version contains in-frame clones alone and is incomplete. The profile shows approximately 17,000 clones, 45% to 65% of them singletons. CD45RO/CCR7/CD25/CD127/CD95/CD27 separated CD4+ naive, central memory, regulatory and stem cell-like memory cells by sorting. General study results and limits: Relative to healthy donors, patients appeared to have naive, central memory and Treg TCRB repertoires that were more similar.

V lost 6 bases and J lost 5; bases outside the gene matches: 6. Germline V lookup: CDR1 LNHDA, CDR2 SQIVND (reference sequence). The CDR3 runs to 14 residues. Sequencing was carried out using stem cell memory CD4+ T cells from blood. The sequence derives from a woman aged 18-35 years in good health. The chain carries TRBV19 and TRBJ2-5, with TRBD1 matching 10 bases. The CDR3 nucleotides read TGTGCCAGTAGCACGACAGGGGGCGTCGAGACCCAGTACTTC. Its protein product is CASSTTGGVETQYF.